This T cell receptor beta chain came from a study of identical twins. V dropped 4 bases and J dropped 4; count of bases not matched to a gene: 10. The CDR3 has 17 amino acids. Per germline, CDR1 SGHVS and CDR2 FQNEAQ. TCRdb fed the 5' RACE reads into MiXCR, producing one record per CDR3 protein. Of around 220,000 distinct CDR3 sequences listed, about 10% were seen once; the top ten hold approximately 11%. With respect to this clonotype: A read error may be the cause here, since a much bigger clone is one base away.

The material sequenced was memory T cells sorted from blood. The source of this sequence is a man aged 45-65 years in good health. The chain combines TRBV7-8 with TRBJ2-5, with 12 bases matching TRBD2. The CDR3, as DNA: TGTGCCAGCAGCTCAAACCCCGGACTAGCGGGACCAGAGACCCAGTACTTC. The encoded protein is CASSSNPGLAGPETQYF.